This is a list of T cell receptor beta chains from one sample in a study of CD8 T cells in Susac syndrome. Each CDR3 protein gets one entry after TCRdb re-called the immunoSEQ multiplex PCR reads with MiXCR. The table lists tens of thousands of distinct CDR3 sequences, about 95% of them singletons. The sequenced sample consisted of CD8+ T cells from PBMCs. These receptors originate from a human donor with Susac syndrome. The conserved cysteine and the conserved F or W are not part of the CDR3 here.

CDR3 protein: ASSQTFHLTRQNEQF
V gene: TRBV27
J gene: TRBJ2-1

CDR3 protein: ATWTPSGSYNEQF
V gene: TRBV13
J gene: TRBJ2-1

CDR3 protein: SAWDFSYNEQF
V gene: TRBV20-1
J gene: TRBJ2-1

CDR3 protein: ASSLGRNQPQH
V gene: TRBV12-3/TRBV12-4
J gene: TRBJ1-5

CDR3 protein: ASSQDPTGELF
V gene: TRBV4-1
J gene: TRBJ2-2

CDR3 protein: SARGSSGAEPTDTQY
V gene: TRBV20-1
J gene: TRBJ2-3

CDR3 protein: ASSESLGDIDYNEQF
V gene: TRBV2
J gene: TRBJ2-1

CDR3 protein: ASSFDLLAVLFNEQF
V gene: TRBV12-3/TRBV12-4
J gene: TRBJ2-1

CDR3 protein: ASSQDLVSGANVLT
V gene: TRBV4-3
J gene: TRBJ2-6

CDR3 protein: ASSYGPFTSGENIQY
V gene: TRBV6-5
J gene: TRBJ2-4

CDR3 protein: SVEGGSDTEAF
V gene: TRBV29-1
J gene: TRBJ1-1

CDR3 protein: ASSLLVGADEQF
V gene: TRBV5-1
J gene: TRBJ2-1

CDR3 protein: ASSFRGLAGYNEQF
V gene: TRBV28
J gene: TRBJ2-1

CDR3 protein: ASSSRTGELF
V gene: TRBV13
J gene: TRBJ2-2

CDR3 protein: ASSRGDEQY
V gene: TRBV9
J gene: TRBJ2-7

CDR3 protein: SVETLKVGGYEQY
V gene: TRBV29-1
J gene: TRBJ2-7

CDR3 protein: AWSTSGRAYNEQF
V gene: TRBV30
J gene: TRBJ2-1

CDR3 protein: ASSAGTGGFGYT
V gene: TRBV19
J gene: TRBJ1-2

CDR3 protein: SAREDTSYEQC
V gene: TRBV20-1
J gene: TRBJ2-7

CDR3 protein: ASSVGGVSTDTQY
V gene: TRBV6-5
J gene: TRBJ2-3

CDR3 protein: SATPAGHEQF
V gene: TRBV20-1
J gene: TRBJ2-1

CDR3 protein: ASSLGQGVDEQF
V gene: TRBV5-1
J gene: TRBJ2-1

CDR3 protein: ASRTYHTEAF
V gene: TRBV27
J gene: TRBJ1-1

CDR3 protein: ASSSWTGSTEAF
V gene: TRBV5-1
J gene: TRBJ1-1

CDR3 protein: ASSLGVAGLNEQF
V gene: TRBV27
J gene: TRBJ2-1

CDR3 protein: ASSAGQGVGQPQH
V gene: TRBV5-5
J gene: TRBJ1-5

CDR3 protein: ASSFTSGSRPEQY
V gene: TRBV28
J gene: TRBJ2-7

CDR3 protein: AWAPGLERWMNTEAF
V gene: TRBV30
J gene: TRBJ1-1

CDR3 protein: ASSGRTVASTDTQY
V gene: TRBV25-1
J gene: TRBJ2-3

CDR3 protein: ASSSGREAF
V gene: TRBV5-6
J gene: TRBJ1-1

CDR3 protein: ASSLGKREEY
V gene: TRBV5-6
J gene: TRBJ2-7

CDR3 protein: ASSLSGTATYEQY
V gene: TRBV7-9
J gene: TRBJ2-7

CDR3 protein: ASYPGTRSYEQY
V gene: TRBV5-1
J gene: TRBJ2-7

CDR3 protein: ASSLYLANEQF
V gene: TRBV27
J gene: TRBJ2-1

CDR3 protein: ASSLVGGPTYNEQF
V gene: TRBV7-2
J gene: TRBJ2-1

CDR3 protein: ATSDLRGSEQF
V gene: TRBV24-1
J gene: TRBJ2-1

CDR3 protein: ASSWAGSTYNEQF
V gene: TRBV19
J gene: TRBJ2-1

CDR3 protein: ASSGEREGSEQY
V gene: TRBV13
J gene: TRBJ2-7

CDR3 protein: ASSLGGFDIQY
V gene: TRBV13
J gene: TRBJ2-4

CDR3 protein: ASSPPGHYNEQF
V gene: TRBV3-1
J gene: TRBJ2-1

CDR3 protein: ASSYQGALATEAF
V gene: TRBV6-2/TRBV6-3
J gene: TRBJ1-1

CDR3 protein: SAFRGATEAF
V gene: TRBV20-1
J gene: TRBJ1-1

CDR3 protein: ASSLEMRLAGSYEQY
V gene: TRBV11-2
J gene: TRBJ2-7

CDR3 protein: ASSLARDRAYEQY
V gene: TRBV5-6
J gene: TRBJ2-7

CDR3 protein: AWTPAGTSAFETQY
V gene: TRBV30
J gene: TRBJ2-5

CDR3 protein: ASSPGGTSYNEQF
V gene: TRBV27
J gene: TRBJ2-1